This T cell receptor (beta chain) is drawn from a study of CXCR3-negative and CXCR3-positive naive CD8 T cells (dated by TCRdb to between 2018 and 2021). Some background on the complete study: In total, 110 million to 150 million TRB reads were obtained, corresponding to roughly 1.5 +/- 0.3 million reads per library. Diversity and physicochemical repertoire analyses covered roughly ten donors pooled from two independent experiments. For the TRBV-TRBJ cluster analysis, the naive subsets came from 5 or 6 donors, while the memory cells came from 3 donors.

Each CD8+ T cell subset was flow-sorted in triplicate, with over 250,000 cells per subset placed directly into RLT lysis buffer. To exclude memory contaminants, naive CD8+ T cells were stringently defined as CD45RO-CCR7+CD27+CD95-. Peripheral blood mononuclear cells were isolated from buffy coats by standard density gradient centrifugation. A FACSAria III was used to flow-sort naive CXCR3-negative and CXCR3-positive CD8+ T cells. Total RNA was extracted from sorted cells using an RNeasy Mini Kit. Instrument used: NextSeq 550. The Human TCR Profiling Kit (MiLaboratory) was used to prepare UMI-labeled 5' RACE TRB cDNA libraries. cDNA synthesis used the entire amount of extracted RNA, and PCR amplification then used the entire amount of cDNA produced. Libraries were prepared in parallel using an identical number of PCR cycles. The original methods were these. MIGEC and MiXCR extracted about 57,000 +/- 9,900 unique UMI-labeled TRB cDNA molecules per library, requiring at least two reads per UMI. On average, each library contained roughly 40,000 +/- 10,000 functional in-frame TRB CDR3 nucleotide clonotypes without stop codons. After each sample was downsampled to 5000 UMI-labeled TRB molecules, VDJtools was used to calculate diversity metrics such as normalized Shannon-Wiener and Chao1. VDJtools was used to calculate clonotype-size-weighted physicochemical properties of the central five CDR3 residues, namely interaction energy, strength, volume and Kidera factor 4. The reads, reprocessed by TCRdb, yield one row per CDR3 protein sequence and no DNA. The V and J calls come from TCRdb's annotation, not from the publication. This sample's table has entries for approximately 65,000 distinct CDR3 sequences. About 0.68% of the sample lies in the top ten.

General findings and caveats noted by the study authors: Because surface CD5, which has been linked to self-reactivity in mice, was comparable between naive subsets, TCR interaction strength was also inferred from TRB CDR3 physicochemical properties. Both naive subsets had comparably high repertoire diversity, while memory CD8+ T cells had much lower repertoire diversity. TRBV-TRBJ usage was similar between naive CXCR3-negative and CXCR3-positive cells from the same donor, while memory cells showed distinct patterns. TRB CDR3s from CXCR3-positive naive cells showed higher hydrophobicity (lower Kidera factor 4), lower energy, and higher strength and volume indices than CXCR3-negative naive cells. Because CXCR3 expression was partially decreased after cryopreservation, freshly isolated PBMCs were used for most assays.

In regard to this clonotype: Its antigen specificity is not known.

Measured from the cysteine to the phenylalanine, the CDR3 is 14 residues long. The protein alone is recorded here. Looking up the germline V gene yields CDR1 SNHLY and CDR2 FYNNEI. The chain employs TRBV2 and TRBJ1-1. The sequenced sample was naive CXCR3+ CD8+ T cells from blood. Reading the label with the study, this specimen's cell subset or site is: CD45RO-CCR7+CD27+CD95- naive CD8+ T cells expressing CXCR3 (TNR3+). This receptor was obtained from a human donor in good health. Some clones in this sample may be carry-over from other donors' samples. This receptor carries the CDR3 CASSEYGDSTEAFF.